The 27 T cell receptor beta chains below come from one sample, sequenced in a study of blood T cell repertoires in COVID-19 (dated by TCRdb to 2019 to 2021). The library was generated by the immunoSEQ multiplex PCR assay. TCRdb took over this immuneACCESS table, retaining in-frame rearrangements with V and J assigned. Such tables are incomplete; in checked studies, under half of the missing clones stem from an unresolved V gene, and the remainder is unexplained. Counted in this sample were roughly 160,000 clones; about four fifths of them appeared once. The ten largest clones capture about 1.9% of the sample. Sequencing was done on a sample of peripheral blood. These TCRs come from a woman of 80 years or more with acute or convalescent COVID-19.

The chain couples TRBV6-2 or TRBV6-3 to TRBJ2-5; no firm D call. Germline V gene sequence: CDR1 MNHEY, CDR2 SVGEGT. Trimming cost V 4 bases and J 0 bases, with 3 bases left between them. This CDR3 is 12 amino acids long. CDR3 nucleotides: TGTGCCAGCAGTTCATACCAAGAGACCCAGTACTTC. Encoded protein: CASSSYQETQYF.

The genes are TRBV7-9 and TRBJ1-1; 7 positions agree with TRBD1. V lost 1 base, J lost 5 bases, and 7 bases stayed unmatched. This CDR3 has 15 amino acids. Germline assignment: CDR1 SEHNR and CDR2 FQNEAQ (reference sequence). The CDR3 loop is CASSLDGTAKTEAFF. CDR3 sequence (DNA): TGTGCCAGCAGCTTAGACGGGACAGCTAAAACTGAAGCTTTCTTT.

This clone has only a few counts. V and J are TRBV27 and TRBJ2-7; 10 nucleotides match TRBD2. The CDR3 loop spans 14 amino acids. V trimming: 3 bases; J trimming: 2 bases; junction bases outside the gene matches: 1. In germline, CDR1 is MNHEY, CDR2 SMNVEV (reference sequence). CDR3 DNA: TGTGCCAGCAGTTTCCTAGCGGGAGCCTACGAGCAGTACTTC. The encoded protein is CASSFLAGAYEQYF.

The rearrangement links TRBV6-2 or TRBV6-3 to TRBJ2-1; tentatively, D is TRBD1 (6 bases). The CDR3 runs to 17 residues. V lost 5 bases and J lost 2, with 19 bases in between. Germline values: CDR1 MNHEY, CDR2 SVGEGT. The DNA of the CDR3 is TGTGCCAGCAGTCTCTCCTCCGGGACACCTCCCTACAATGAGCAGTTCTTC. Translated: CASSLSSGTPPYNEQFF.

The chain employs TRBV6-5 and TRBJ1-3, with 7 bases identical to TRBD1. The CDR3 consists of 13 residues. The germline gives CDR1 MNHEY, CDR2 SVGAGI. Trimming took 5 bases from V and 3 from J; bases not matched to a gene: 1. CDR3 region: CASSRTGGNTIYF. The CDR3 DNA reads TGTGCCAGCAGTCGGACAGGTGGAAACACCATATATTTT.

In the case of this clone: A much bigger clone sits one base away, suggesting this may be a read error. This sample includes further DNA sequences coding for the same CDR3. This chain links TRBV9 with TRBJ2-2; no reliable D call. V dropped 0 bases and J dropped 4 bases, with 7 bases sitting between them. This CDR3 has 14 amino acids. Germline CDR1 reads SGDLS; CDR2 reads YYNGEE. The chain's CDR3 is CASSVARVTGELFF. CDR3 DNA: TGTGCCAGCAGCGTAGCTCGGGTCACCGGGGAGCTGTTTTTT.

The V call is TRBV29-1, the J call TRBJ2-1; 7 bases are shared with TRBD2. The CDR3 extends over 15 amino acids. J gave up 0 bases and V 3 bases, and 5 bases lay outside the gene matches. The germline gives CDR1 SQVTM, CDR2 ANQGSEA. The CDR3 region has the DNA TGCAGCGTTGACCCCTCTAGCGGCTCCTACAATGAGCAGTTCTTC. The encoded protein is CSVDPSSGSYNEQFF.

CDR3 protein: CASSSSNTEAFF. CDR3 in DNA: TGTGCCAGCAGCTCGTCGAACACTGAAGCTTTCTTT. J is TRBJ1-1 and V is TRBV7-8; D uncertain. The germline V gene has CDR1 SGHVS and CDR2 FQNEAQ. Trimming removed 4 bases from V and 1 base from J, with 4 bases in between. The length of the CDR3 is 12 residues.

The chain links TRBV28 to TRBJ1-2; D call uncertain. Per germline, CDR1 MDHEN and CDR2 SYDVKM. The V end was cut by 6 bases, the J end by 0 bases, with 17 bases between. The CDR3 runs 16 residues. The CDR3 DNA follows: TGTGCCAGCAGACCGACGGGGTCGGGAGCTAACTATGGCTACACCTTC. Amino acids: CASRPTGSGANYGYTF.

The rearrangement joins TRBV10-3 to TRBJ1-3; TRBD1 is a possible D gene (6 bases). V was clipped by 2 bases and J by 0 bases, with 17 bases between them. The CDR3 has 18 residues. Per the germline V gene, CDR1 is ENHRY and CDR2 is SYGVKD. The chain's CDR3 is CAISELKTGTLSGNTIYF. CDR3 nucleotides: TGTGCCATCAGTGAGCTTAAGACAGGCACCCTCTCTGGAAACACCATATATTTT.

The chain recombines TRBV2 with TRBJ1-5; no definite D call. CDR1 and CDR2 (germline): SNHLY, FYNNEI. The CDR3 has 15 residues. V lost 0 bases and J lost 7, with 13 bases in between. The CDR3 here is CASSEATGNRQPQHF. The CDR3 region has the DNA TGTGCCAGCAGTGAAGCGACGGGGAACCGGCAGCCCCAGCATTTT.

The V call is TRBV9, the J call TRBJ1-1, with D possibly TRBD1 on 6 matching bases. This CDR3 region has 16 residues. V was trimmed by 0 bases and J by 8 bases, leaving 20 bases between them. The germline V gene encodes CDR1 SGDLS and CDR2 YYNGEE. CDR3: CASSVGGAGGRGEAFF. The CDR3, as DNA: TGTGCCAGCAGCGTAGGAGGAGCAGGAGGGAGGGGGGAAGCTTTCTTT.

This rearrangement joins TRBV19 to TRBJ1-1; D is undetermined. V was clipped by 2 bases and J by 7 bases, with 11 bases between them. The germline V gene encodes CDR1 LNHDA and CDR2 SQIVND (reference sequence). The CDR3 is made up of 13 amino acids. CDR3 bases: TGTGCCAGTAGTATAAGGTCGGCGGTTGAAGCTTTCTTT. This sequence encodes CASSIRSAVEAFF.

CDR3 residues: CASSYKKNPGQGDEQFF. CDR3 in DNA: TGTGCCAGCAGCTATAAAAAAAACCCGGGACAGGGGGATGAGCAGTTCTTC. The V gene is TRBV5-4, the J gene TRBJ2-1, with 11 positions matching TRBD1. The germline V gene encodes CDR1 SGHNT and CDR2 YYREEE (reference sequence). The V and J ends lost 3 bases and 8 bases, in that order; junction bases with no gene match: 13. The CDR3 covers 17 residues. Looking up the rest from reference TRBV5-4 and TRBJ2-1 gives the full variable domain: ETGVTQSPTHLIKTRGQQVTLRCSSQSGHNTVSWYQQALGQGPQFIFQYYREEENGRGNFPPRFSGLQFPNYSSELNVNALELDDSALYLCASSYKKNPGQGDEQFFGPGTRLTVL.

This clone was seen ten or more times. CDR3 protein: CASSTRQGARSNQPQHF. In DNA form, the CDR3 reads TGTGCCAGTAGTACCCGACAGGGGGCGAGGAGCAATCAGCCCCAGCATTTT. This chain connects TRBV19 to TRBJ1-5; TRBD1 matches 10 bases. Germline V gene sequence: CDR1 LNHDA, CDR2 SQIVND (reference sequence). V shed 4 bases, J shed 1 base, and the junction held 7 bases outside the gene matches. The CDR3 runs 17 residues.

The chain is built from TRBV6-5 and TRBJ1-2; TRBD1 agrees at 8 bases. The CDR3 runs 14 residues. CDR1 MNHEY and CDR2 SVGAGI come from the germline V gene. V was clipped by 7 bases and J by 8 bases; unmatched bases: 12. CDR3 loop: CASTPGARGRGYTF. The CDR3 bases are TGTGCCAGCACCCCCGGGGCCAGGGGGCGAGGCTACACCTTC.

The chain recombines TRBV12-3 or TRBV12-4 with TRBJ1-1; weak D call: TRBD1 (5 bases). CDR3 length: 13 amino acids. With 6 bases removed from V and 3 bases from J, the gap between germline ends came to 11 bases. The CDR3 loop is CASSLPQDTEAFF. CDR3 DNA sequence: TGTGCCAGCAGCTTACCACAGGACACTGAAGCTTTCTTT.

This clone was found once. The V and J genes are TRBV2 and TRBJ2-7, with no clear D. Germline loops: CDR1 SNHLY, CDR2 FYNNEI. V dropped 5 bases and J dropped 0 bases, with 14 bases sitting between them. The CDR3 has 15 amino acids. In DNA form, the CDR3 reads TGTGCCAGCAGTTACCCGGTCTCGAGCTCCTACGAGCAGTACTTC. Translated: CASSYPVSSSYEQYF.

The chain employs TRBV10-1 and TRBJ2-7; possibly TRBD1 for D (6 bases). The CDR3 length is 18 residues. With 4 bases removed from V and 8 bases from J, the gap between germline ends came to 30 bases. Looked up from germline, CDR1 is WNHNN and CDR2 is SYGVQD (reference sequence). The CDR3 nucleotides are TGCGCCAGCAGTGTGAGAAGGAGGACAGAGGTTACGGCGTTCAAGCAGTACTTC. The encoded protein is CASSVRRRTEVTAFKQYF.

The chain employs TRBV19 and TRBJ2-1, with D perhaps matching TRBD1 (6 bases). Trimming stripped 0 bases from V and 2 bases from J, with 14 bases between. Germline values: CDR1 LNHDA, CDR2 SQIVND (reference sequence). The CDR3 runs 17 residues. This CDR3 is CASSIDMVAGAYNEQFF. The CDR3 DNA follows: TGTGCCAGTAGTATAGACATGGTGGCAGGGGCCTACAATGAGCAGTTCTTC.

The CDR3 protein is CAISGTGPNYGYTF. CDR3 in DNA: TGTGCCATCAGTGGGACAGGGCCTAACTATGGCTACACCTTC. The chain has TRBV10-3 and TRBJ1-2; 8 nucleotides agree with TRBD1. Germline values: CDR1 ENHRY, CDR2 SYGVKD. The junction had 1 base not matched to a gene; V was cut back by 4 bases and J by 0 bases. The CDR3 consists of 14 residues.

In nucleotides, the CDR3 is TGTGCTAGTGGCGGCCAGGGGGATAATTCACCCCTCCACTTT. Translated: CASGGQGDNSPLHF. The rearrangement uses TRBV12-5 and TRBJ1-6; 7 bases are a match to TRBD1. The J segment lost 5 bases and the V segment lost 6 bases, leaving 4 bases of the junction unmatched. The germline V gene encodes CDR1 LGHNT and CDR2 FRNRAP. The CDR3 loop spans 14 amino acids.

Only a few counts were recorded for this clone. The chain uses TRBV7-9 and TRBJ2-7; 8 nucleotides agree with TRBD1. Looked up from germline, CDR1 is SEHNR and CDR2 is FQNEAQ (reference sequence). CDR3 length equals 14 residues. The V and J ends lost 3 bases and 5 bases, in that order; junction bases with no gene match: 6. The CDR3 here is CASSFIDRGHEQYF. DNA of the CDR3: TGTGCCAGCAGCTTCATTGACAGGGGACACGAGCAGTACTTC.

The chain is built from TRBV5-1 and TRBJ2-2; a weak D match, TRBD2 (6 bases). CDR3 length: 15 amino acids. V dropped 1 base and J dropped 5 bases, with 12 bases sitting between them. The germline CDR1 and CDR2 sequences are SGHRS and YFSETQ. CDR3 coding DNA: TGCGCCAGCAGCTTGCTCCCAGGGAGGACCGGGGAGCTGTTTTTT. Its translation: CASSLLPGRTGELFF.

The chain joins TRBV30 to TRBJ2-5; maybe TRBD2 (6 bases). Trimming took 0 bases from V and 5 from J, leaving 19 bases between them. The V gene's germline CDR1 is GTSNPN and CDR2 SVGIG (reference sequence). This CDR3 has 16 residues. CDR3: CAWSVQGGTFAETQYF. As DNA, the CDR3 is TGTGCCTGGAGTGTACAAGGCGGGACTTTCGCGGAGACCCAGTACTTC.

V is TRBV6-2 or TRBV6-3 and J is TRBJ2-5, with D hard to call. The V and J ends lost 6 bases and 0 bases respectively, with 11 bases between them. Germline values: CDR1 MNHEY, CDR2 SVGEGT. The CDR3 length is 14 residues. This CDR3 reads CASSQPVYQETQYF. CDR3 nucleotide sequence: TGTGCCAGCAGCCAACCAGTGTACCAAGAGACCCAGTACTTC.

This sequence joins TRBV6-5 and TRBJ2-5; 12 nucleotides line up with TRBD1. Germline CDR1 and CDR2: MNHEY and SVGAGI. With V trimmed by 6 bases and J by 5 bases, 4 bases remained unmatched. The CDR3 is made up of 14 amino acids. The CDR3 DNA is TGTGCCAGCAGGGGACAGGGGGCAAGGGAGACCCAGTACTTC. Protein product: CASRGQGARETQYF.